The next 21 T cell receptor beta chains were all read from a single sample in a study of blood T cell repertoires in COVID-19. Only in-frame clones appear in the TCRdb table, and some are missing; sequencing was by immunoSEQ multiplex PCR. The table shows over 60,000 clones, with more than 75% occurring only once. Sequencing was performed on peripheral blood. Receptor source: a human donor in a cohort sampled during active COVID-19.

The chain employs TRBV7-2 and TRBJ2-7, with 9 bases identical to TRBD2. The CDR3 consists of 15 residues. The V and J ends lost 5 bases and 3 bases, in that order; junction bases with no gene match: 8. Germline assignment: CDR1 SGHTA and CDR2 FQGNSA. The CDR3 sequence is CASSPASGASYEQYF. CDR3 DNA sequence: TGTGCCAGCAGCCCTGCTAGCGGGGCCAGCTACGAGCAGTACTTC.

The V call is TRBV6-1, the J call TRBJ1-2, with no clear D. Germline CDR1 reads MNHNS; CDR2 reads SASEGT. V was pared by 3 bases and J by 0 bases, with 17 bases between. This CDR3 region has 17 residues. The CDR3 region is CASSESESGIPNYGYTF. As DNA, the CDR3 is TGTGCCAGCAGTGAGAGCGAGTCGGGGATCCCTAACTATGGCTACACCTTC.

The rearrangement links TRBV9 to TRBJ2-5; 13 bases map to TRBD2. Per germline, CDR1 SGDLS and CDR2 YYNGEE. V dropped 4 bases and J dropped 2; count of bases not matched to a gene: 5. This CDR3 comprises 16 residues. This CDR3 reads CASSPGTSGAQETQYF. The CDR3 region has the DNA TGTGCCAGCAGCCCAGGGACTAGCGGGGCGCAAGAGACCCAGTACTTC. The whole variable domain, remainder taken from reference TRBV9 and TRBJ2-5, is DSGVTQTPKHLITATGQRVTLRCSPRSGDLSVYWYQQSLDQGLQFLIQYYNGEERAKGNILERFSAQQFPDLHSELNLSSLELGDSALYFCASSPGTSGAQETQYFGPGTRLLVL.

CDR3 sequence (DNA): TGTGCCAGTACCACGGGTGCTACCTTACCCACGCAGTATTTT. Residues: CASTTGATLPTQYF. The chain combines TRBV19 with TRBJ2-3; D not resolved. The CDR3 contains 14 residues. The germline V gene has CDR1 LNHDA and CDR2 SQIVND (reference sequence). V lost 7 bases to trimming and J lost 9 bases, with 20 bases between them.

The chain employs TRBV5-1 and TRBJ2-1; 9 nucleotides match TRBD2. The V segment lost 1 base and the J segment 10 bases; nucleotides outside the gene matches: 15. CDR1 and CDR2 (germline): SGHRS, YFSETQ. This CDR3 is built from 17 residues. CDR3: CASSLRSGGPLIGEQFF. The CDR3, as DNA: TGCGCCAGCAGCTTGAGGAGCGGGGGGCCGTTGATTGGGGAGCAGTTCTTC.

This clone showed up just a few times. J is TRBJ2-2 and V is TRBV7-3, with D possibly matching TRBD1 (5 bases). V was clipped by 1 base and J by 4 bases, with 10 bases between them. Per the germline V gene, CDR1 is SGHTA and CDR2 is FQGTGA. The CDR3 runs to 15 residues. The CDR3, as DNA: TGTGCCAGCAGCTTAAAGGGGCCGGGCACCGGGGAGCTGTTTTTT. Its protein is CASSLKGPGTGELFF.

A few counts support this clone. The chain combines TRBV28 with TRBJ1-6, with 8 bases fitting TRBD1. CDR1 MDHEN and CDR2 SYDVKM come from the germline V gene. V dropped 8 bases and J dropped 10; count of bases not matched to a gene: 22. The CDR3 is 18 amino acids. This chain's CDR3 is CASVLSAALGQGGSPLHF. CDR3 coding DNA: TGTGCCAGCGTGTTGTCGGCAGCACTAGGACAGGGTGGATCACCCCTCCACTTT. The full variable domain, completed using reference TRBV28 and TRBJ1-6, is DVKVTQSSRYLVKRTGEKVFLECVQDMDHENMFWYRQDPGLGLRLIYFSYDVKMKEKGDIPEGYSVSREKKERFSLILESASTNQTSMYLCASVLSAALGQGGSPLHFGNGTRLTVT.

This clone was observed a handful of times. This chain joins TRBV6-2 or TRBV6-3 and TRBJ2-1; 8 bases are a match to TRBD2. There are 15 residues in the CDR3. CDR1 and CDR2 (germline): MNHEY, SVGEGT. V lost 2 bases to trimming and J lost 8 bases; unmatched junction nucleotides: 8. The CDR3 DNA sequence: TGTGCCAGCAGTTACGGGGTAGCGGGGATCGATGAGCAGTTCTTC. Amino acid sequence: CASSYGVAGIDEQFF.

This clone came up once. The sample carries other DNA sequences with the same CDR3. V and J are TRBV2 and TRBJ2-7; no definite D call. CDR3 length: 11 amino acids. V was shortened by 7 bases and J by 3 bases, with 7 bases between the two germline ends. The V gene's germline CDR1 is SNHLY and CDR2 FYNNEI. This CDR3 reads CASTGRYEQYF. In DNA, the CDR3 is TGTGCCAGCACTGGCCGCTACGAGCAGTACTTC.

This clone was picked up many times. V gene TRBV5-4 combines with J gene TRBJ1-2; 8 nucleotides match TRBD1. This CDR3 contains 14 residues. With V trimmed by 4 bases and J by 3 bases, 5 bases remained unmatched. CDR1 is SGHNT, CDR2 YYREEE, per germline (reference sequence). CDR3 nucleotides: TGTGCCAGCAGCGGGAACAGGGGGGACTATGGCTACACCTTC. Translation gives CASSGNRGDYGYTF.

The chain combines TRBV5-1 with TRBJ2-5; D is perhaps TRBD1 (6 bases). Trimming took 1 base from V and 2 from J, leaving 27 bases between them. CDR1 is SGHRS and CDR2 is YFSETQ in the germline V gene. There are 20 residues in the CDR3. The CDR3 sequence is CASSLYPGTSVRRGQETQYF. In nucleotides, the CDR3 is TGCGCCAGCAGCTTGTACCCCGGGACATCTGTCCGAAGAGGGCAAGAGACCCAGTACTTC. Using reference TRBV5-1 and TRBJ2-5 for the parts outside the CDR3, the full variable domain is KAGVTQTPRYLIKTRGQQVTLSCSPISGHRSVSWYQQTPGQGLQFLFEYFSETQRNKGNFPGRFSGRQFSNSRSEMNVSTLELGDSALYLCASSLYPGTSVRRGQETQYFGPGTRLLVL.

CDR3 in DNA: TGTGCCTGGAGTTTGGAACAGGGGTATTCACCCCTCCACTTT. Amino acid sequence: CAWSLEQGYSPLHF. The rearrangement joins TRBV30 to TRBJ1-6; 7 nucleotides line up with TRBD1. V lost 2 bases, J lost 8 bases, and 6 bases stayed unmatched. Looked up from germline, CDR1 is GTSNPN and CDR2 is SVGIG (reference sequence). This CDR3 spans 14 amino acids.

The CDR3 DNA sequence: TGTGCCAGCTCCTGGACAGGCACAGATACGCAGTATTTT. Translating it yields CASSWTGTDTQYF. V gene TRBV5-4 combines with J gene TRBJ2-3; TRBD1 is a possible D gene (6 bases). The CDR3 is made up of 13 amino acids. Germline V gene data show CDR1 as SGHNT and CDR2 as YYREEE (reference sequence). V gave up 7 bases and J gave up 1 base, with 10 bases separating them.

J is TRBJ2-7 and V is TRBV11-2; 14 bases fit TRBD2. This CDR3 has 15 amino acids. From germline, CDR1 is SGHAT and CDR2 FQNNGV. V shed 8 bases and J 2 bases; nucleotides not matched to a gene: 5. CDR3 residues: CASGLAGGWTYEQYF. The DNA of the CDR3 is TGTGCCAGCGGACTAGCGGGGGGTTGGACCTACGAGCAGTACTTC.

The V call is TRBV7-8, the J call TRBJ1-5; no firm D call. The CDR3 has 13 amino acids. The germline V gene encodes CDR1 SGHVS and CDR2 FQNEAQ. V was cut by 1 base and J by 6 bases, with 7 bases left in between. This chain's CDR3 is CASSLGSGQPQHF. CDR3 DNA sequence: TGTGCCAGCAGCTTAGGGTCCGGTCAGCCCCAGCATTTT.

V usage is TRBV7-9 and J usage is TRBJ1-1; TRBD1 agrees at 8 bases. This CDR3 comprises 11 residues. The germline gives CDR1 SEHNR, CDR2 FQNEAQ (reference sequence). V gave up 4 bases and J gave up 10 bases; unmatched junction bases: 2. The CDR3 DNA reads TGTGCCAGCAGCTCGACAGGGGCAGCTTTCTTT. Translated: CASSSTGAAFF.

The chain has TRBV6-5 and TRBJ1-2, with D possibly TRBD1 on 5 matching bases. Trimming left V 0 bases short and J 4 bases short, with 15 bases between. Germline CDR1 and CDR2: MNHEY and SVGAGI. CDR3 length: 16 residues. The CDR3 DNA is TGTGCCAGCAGTTACTCGGCGGGGGAGAGAAGCTATGGCTACACCTTC. It codes for CASSYSAGERSYGYTF.

This chain connects TRBV5-1 to TRBJ2-7, with D possibly matching TRBD1 (5 bases). Germline V gene sequence: CDR1 SGHRS, CDR2 YFSETQ. Trimming removed 2 bases from V and 3 bases from J, with 12 bases in between. The CDR3 is 14 amino acids. This chain's CDR3 is CASSLGAANYEQYF. CDR3 DNA: TGCGCCAGCAGCTTAGGGGCGGCTAACTACGAGCAGTACTTC.

The rearrangement links TRBV7-2 to TRBJ2-7; D unclear. The CDR3 covers 13 residues. The germline gives CDR1 SGHTA, CDR2 FQGNSA. The ends were cut back, 3 bases at V and 1 base at J, with 7 bases in the middle. CDR3 in amino acids: CASSFGSSYEQYF. The CDR3 nucleotides are TGTGCCAGCAGCTTCGGGTCTTCCTACGAGCAGTACTTC. The full variable domain, with the rest looked up from reference TRBV7-2 and TRBJ2-7, is GAGVSQSPSNKVTEKGKDVELRCDPISGHTALYWYRQSLGQGLEFLIYFQGNSAPDKSGLPSDRFSAERTGGSVSTLTIQRTQQEDSAVYLCASSFGSSYEQYFGPGTRLTVT.

On this clone: The sample holds other DNA sequences that translate to the same CDR3. J is TRBJ1-3 and V is TRBV29-1, with D unresolved. This CDR3 comprises 11 residues. CDR1 SQVTM and CDR2 ANQGSEA come from the germline V gene. The V gene lost 7 bases and the J gene lost 1 base, with 5 bases spanning the gap. CDR3 sequence: CSGGSGNTIYF. In nucleotides, the CDR3 is TGCAGCGGAGGTTCTGGAAACACCATATATTTT.

This sequence joins TRBV5-4 and TRBJ1-2; 9 nucleotides match TRBD1. Unmatched junction bases numbered 6, after V lost 4 bases and J lost 8 bases. The V gene's germline CDR1 is SGHNT and CDR2 YYREEE (reference sequence). The CDR3 is 13 amino acids. CDR3 sequence (DNA): TGTGCCAGCAGCGTGGACAGGGGCCTAGGCTACACCTTC. Protein product: CASSVDRGLGYTF.